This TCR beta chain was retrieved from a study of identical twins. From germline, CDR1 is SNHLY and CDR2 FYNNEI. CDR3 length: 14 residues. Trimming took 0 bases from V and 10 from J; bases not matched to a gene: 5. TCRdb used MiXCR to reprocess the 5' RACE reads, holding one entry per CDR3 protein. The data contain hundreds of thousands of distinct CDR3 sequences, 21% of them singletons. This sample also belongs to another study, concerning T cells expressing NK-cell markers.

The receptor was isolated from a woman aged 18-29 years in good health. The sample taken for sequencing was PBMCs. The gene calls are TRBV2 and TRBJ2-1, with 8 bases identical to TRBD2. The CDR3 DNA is TGTGCCAGCAGTGAAGCAAGCGGGAGCGGGGAGCAGTTCTTC. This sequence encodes CASSEASGSGEQFF.